This T cell receptor beta chain was identified in a study of blood T cell repertoires in COVID-19. For the study at large: PBMCs, B-cell-depleted T cells, or T cells were the source of the cDNA or gDNA that made up the material.

Trimming stripped 6 bases from V and 3 bases from J, with 15 bases between. CDR3 length: 15 amino acids. Germline V gene data show CDR1 as MNHEY and CDR2 as SVGAGI. Assay: immunoSEQ multiplex PCR; the TCRdb copy retains only in-frame clones and omits some. The sample consists of approximately 210,000 clones, about 91% of them appearing once. Sequenced sample: peripheral blood. The chain has TRBV6-5 and TRBJ2-1; D not certain. The clonotype was recovered from a man aged 30 to 45 with acute or convalescent COVID-19. The CDR3 nucleotides read TGTGCCAGCAGCGTTATAGCAGATAGCTACAATGAGCAGTTCTTC. Amino acids: CASSVIADSYNEQFF.